These T cell receptor beta chains were read from a single sample in a study of early T cells in non-severe SARS-CoV-2 infection. TCRdb re-analysed the 5' RACE reads in MiXCR, keeping a single row per CDR3 protein. In the table there are tens of thousands of distinct CDR3 sequences, about 14% of which are singletons. Sequences were obtained from whole blood. The origin of the receptors is an adult who was a healthcare worker with PCR-confirmed SARS-CoV-2 infection or an uninfected control (not recorded which). Both conserved end residues are part of each CDR3. The D gene is left open where the match is weak. The size entry is marked missing in some rows and otherwise reads once, few, many or a size class.

>TRBV5-5|TRBD1|few|TRBJ2-2
CASSLTISGTGVAGELFF
TGTGCCAGCAGCTTGACGATTTCCGGGACAGGGGTCGCCGGGGAGCTGTTTTTT
>TRBV4-2|TRBD2|many|TRBJ2-3
CASSQTPPSGGYTDTQYF
TGTGCCAGCAGCCAAACCCCGCCTAGCGGGGGCTACACAGATACGCAGTATTTT
>TRBV4-1|NA|many|TRBJ2-3
CASSRGQSPFDTQYF
TGCGCCAGCAGCCGAGGACAGAGCCCTTTCGATACGCAGTATTTT
>TRBV19|NA|NA|TRBJ1-5
CASSPGVEPQHF
TGTGCCAGTAGCCCTGGGGTGGAGCCCCAGCATTTT
>TRBV11-3|NA|NA|TRBJ1-1
CASSSRSNTEAFF
TGTGCCAGCAGCTCTAGATCGAACACTGAAGCTTTCTTT
>TRBV20-1|TRBD2|many|TRBJ2-7
CSAGTRGYEQYF
TGCAGTGCCGGGACTAGGGGGTACGAGCAGTACTTC
>TRBV7-9|NA|few|TRBJ1-1
CASSNSNTEAFF
TGTGCCAGCAGTAATTCTAACACTGAAGCTTTCTTT
>TRBV29-1|NA|few|TRBJ2-3
CSVGFSGYTDTQYF
TGCAGCGTTGGTTTTTCCGGATACACAGATACGCAGTATTTT
>TRBV12-3/TRBV12-4|TRBD1|NA|TRBJ2-2
CASSSHGTGNTGELFF
TGTGCCAGCAGTTCTCACGGGACAGGGAACACCGGGGAGCTGTTTTTT
>TRBV28|NA|NA|TRBJ1-1
CASSLGVVEAFF
TGTGCCAGCAGTTTAGGGGTCGTCGAAGCTTTCTTT
>TRBV27|TRBD2|NA|TRBJ2-3
CASSLWVTSGRGDTQYF
TGTGCCAGCAGTTTATGGGTGACTAGCGGGAGGGGAGATACGCAGTATTTT
>TRBV29-1|NA|many|TRBJ2-7
CSVDIALQQYF
TGCAGCGTCGATATTGCCTTGCAGCAGTACTTC
>TRBV6-1|NA|NA|TRBJ2-2
CAGVAPTTGELFF
TGTGCGGGAGTAGCACCGACCACCGGGGAGCTGTTTTTT
>TRBV5-1|NA|few|TRBJ1-2
CASSLATAGDGYTF
TGCGCCAGCAGCTTGGCCACAGCAGGGGATGGCTACACCTTC
>TRBV7-6|NA|few|TRBJ2-1
CASSFSGASSYNEQFF
TGTGCCAGCAGCTTTAGCGGAGCGAGCTCCTACAATGAGCAGTTCTTC
>TRBV20-1|NA|NA|TRBJ2-7
CSAYDRSRYEQYF
TGCAGTGCTTATGACAGGTCGAGATACGAGCAGTACTTC
>TRBV14|NA|many|TRBJ2-3
CASSQADTQYF
TGTGCCAGCAGCCAAGCAGATACGCAGTATTTT
>TRBV5-6|NA|few|TRBJ2-4
CASSFIKVTAKNIQYF
TGTGCCAGCAGTTTCATCAAGGTCACAGCCAAAAACATTCAGTACTTC